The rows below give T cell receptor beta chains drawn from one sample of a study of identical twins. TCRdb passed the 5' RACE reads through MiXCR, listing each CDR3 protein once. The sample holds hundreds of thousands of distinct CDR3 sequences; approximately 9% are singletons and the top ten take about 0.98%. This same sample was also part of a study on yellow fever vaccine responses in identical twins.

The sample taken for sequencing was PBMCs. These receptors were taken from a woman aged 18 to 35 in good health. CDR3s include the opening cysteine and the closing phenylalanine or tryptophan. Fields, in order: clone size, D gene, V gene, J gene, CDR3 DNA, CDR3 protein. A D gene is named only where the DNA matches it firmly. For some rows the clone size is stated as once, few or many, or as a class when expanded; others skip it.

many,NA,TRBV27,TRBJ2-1,TGTGCCACTCGGGCTAGCTCCTACAATGAGCAGTTCTTC,CATRASSYNEQFF
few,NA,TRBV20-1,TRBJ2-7,TGCAGTGCTAGAGGGGGGGTGTACGACGAGCAGTACTTC,CSARGGVYDEQYF
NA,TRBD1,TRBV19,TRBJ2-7,TGTGCCAGTAGTACAACCGGGACAGGCAACGACGAGCAGTACTTC,CASSTTGTGNDEQYF
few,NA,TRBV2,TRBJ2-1,TGTGCCAGCCACTTACAGGCCTACAATGAGCAGTTCTTC,CASHLQAYNEQFF
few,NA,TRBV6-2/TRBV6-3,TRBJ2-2,TGTGCCAGCAGTCAAGGGACCTTGGGGGAGCTGTTTTTT,CASSQGTLGELFF
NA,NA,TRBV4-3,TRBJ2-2,TGCGCCAGCAGCCAAGATGGGAACGTTCCCACCGGGGAGCTGTTTTTT,CASSQDGNVPTGELFF
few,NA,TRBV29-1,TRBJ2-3,TGCAGCGTAGGTGGAGGGGGCACAGATACGCAGTATTTT,CSVGGGGTDTQYF
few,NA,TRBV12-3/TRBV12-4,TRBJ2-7,TGTGCCAGCAGTTTGGATCATGGGGTATTCTCCTACGAGCAGTACTTC,CASSLDHGVFSYEQYF
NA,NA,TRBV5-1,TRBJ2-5,TGCGCCAGTACAGGCTTCCCTCAAGAGACCCAGTACTTC,CASTGFPQETQYF
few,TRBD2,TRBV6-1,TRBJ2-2,TGTGCCAGCAGTCAACTAGCGGCCTTGGATACCGGGGAGCTGTTTTTT,CASSQLAALDTGELFF
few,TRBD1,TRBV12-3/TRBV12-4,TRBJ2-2,TGTGCCAGCAGTTTATGGAGTGTACAGGGGCCCGGGGAGCTGTTTTTT,CASSLWSVQGPGELFF
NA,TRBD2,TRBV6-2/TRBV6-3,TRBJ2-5,TGTGCCAGCAGCCCGGGACTAGCGGGACGGACCCAGTACTTC,CASSPGLAGRTQYF
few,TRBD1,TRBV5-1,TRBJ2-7,TGCGCCAGCAGCTTGGCCGGGGACAGTGCCCACGAGCAGTACTTC,CASSLAGDSAHEQYF
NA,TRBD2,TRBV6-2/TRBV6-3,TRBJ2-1,TGTGCCAGCAGTTTTCCTCTAGCGGGAGGGCCCTCCTCCTACAATGAGCAGTTCTTC,CASSFPLAGGPSSYNEQFF
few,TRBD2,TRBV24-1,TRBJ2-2,TGTGCCACCGTAGCGGGAGACACCGGGGAGCTGTTTTTT,CATVAGDTGELFF
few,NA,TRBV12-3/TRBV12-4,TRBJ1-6,TGTGCCAGCAGTTTTGAGAGCTCCTATAATTCACCCCTCCACTTT,CASSFESSYNSPLHF
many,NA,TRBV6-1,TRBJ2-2,TGTGCCAGCAGGGACGGGAACACCGGGGAGCTGTTTTTT,CASRDGNTGELFF
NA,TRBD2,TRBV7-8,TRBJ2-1,TGTGCCAGCAGCCGCGGACTAGCGGGGGGGGTTGGAGCTGGTGAGCAGTTCTTC,CASSRGLAGGVGAGEQFF
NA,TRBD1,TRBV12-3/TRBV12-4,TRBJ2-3,TGTGCCAGCAGTTCCCGGGACAGGTACACAGATACGCAGTATTTT,CASSSRDRYTDTQYF
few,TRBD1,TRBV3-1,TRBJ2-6,TGTGCCTTCAGGGGGCAGGGACAGATAAGCTCTGGGGCCAACGTCCTGACTTTC,CAFRGQGQISSGANVLTF
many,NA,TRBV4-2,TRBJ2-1,TGTGCCAGCAGCCAAGTCGGGGCAGTGAGGGCTTACAATGAGCAGTTCTTC,CASSQVGAVRAYNEQFF
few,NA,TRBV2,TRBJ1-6,TGTGCCAGCAGTGAAGCGCCCGGGGATAATTCACCCCTCCACTTT,CASSEAPGDNSPLHF
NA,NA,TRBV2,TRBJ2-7,TGTGCCAGCTGTTTTGTCAGTTCCGGTGTGGGGCTACCTACCTACGAGCAGTACTTC,CASCFVSSGVGLPTYEQYF
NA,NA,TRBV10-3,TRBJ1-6,TGTGCCATCAGCCCGCGGGACGGACCAAATTCACCCCTCCACTTT,CAISPRDGPNSPLHF
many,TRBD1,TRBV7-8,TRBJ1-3,TGTGCCAGCAGCCCCCCACAGGGGCGGGGAAACACCATATATTTT,CASSPPQGRGNTIYF
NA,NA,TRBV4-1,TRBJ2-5,TGCGCCAGCAGCCAAGATAGAACGGAGACCCAGTACTTC,CASSQDRTETQYF
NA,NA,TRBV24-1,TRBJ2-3,TGTGCCACCAGTACCCTAGCAATAGATACGCAGTATTTT,CATSTLAIDTQYF
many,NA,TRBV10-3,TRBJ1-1,TGTGCCATCAGTGGTGGGAACACTGAAGCTTTCTTT,CAISGGNTEAFF
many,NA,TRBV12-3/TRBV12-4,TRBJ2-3,TGTGCCAGCAGTCAACGAAGGATTCCACCCACAGATACGCAGTATTTT,CASSQRRIPPTDTQYF
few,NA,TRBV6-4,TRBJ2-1,TGTGCCAGCAGTCCCCCTAAATGGGCCGCTTCCTACAATGAGCAGTTCTTC,CASSPPKWAASYNEQFF
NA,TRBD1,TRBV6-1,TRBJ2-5,TGTGCCAGGAGAGACAAAAACAGGGGGGACGTGGTGACCCAGTACTTC,CARRDKNRGDVVTQYF